The table lists the clone carrying this T cell receptor (beta chain) with a few counts. Its antigen remains unidentified. The CDR3 is 10 amino acids. Trimming took off 5 bases at V and 4 bases at J, with 3 bases between the two ends. Germline V gives CDR1 DFQATT, CDR2 SNEGSKA (reference sequence). This record comes from a study of T-cell memory formation after mild COVID-19. Study outcomes and limitations: Pre-infection memory showed some responding clones, and this suggested that cross-reactive memory joined. CD4+ clones that contracted lay mainly in CM and EM; CD8+ ones lay in EMRA.

TCRdb redid the calling of the 5' RACE reads with MiXCR, one entry per CDR3 protein. The table includes some 100,000 distinct CDR3 sequences, roughly 10% detected once. The TCR originated in a man aged 18 to 30 who had mild COVID-19 (a few samples of this study predate the infection). Cell type and time point are not known. The sequenced material came from PBMCs or a T cell subset sorted from them (not recorded which). The chain links TRBV20-1 to TRBJ2-1, with D unclear. For the CDR3, the DNA is TGCAGTGCTGGATACAATGAGCAGTTCTTC. It translates to CSAGYNEQFF.